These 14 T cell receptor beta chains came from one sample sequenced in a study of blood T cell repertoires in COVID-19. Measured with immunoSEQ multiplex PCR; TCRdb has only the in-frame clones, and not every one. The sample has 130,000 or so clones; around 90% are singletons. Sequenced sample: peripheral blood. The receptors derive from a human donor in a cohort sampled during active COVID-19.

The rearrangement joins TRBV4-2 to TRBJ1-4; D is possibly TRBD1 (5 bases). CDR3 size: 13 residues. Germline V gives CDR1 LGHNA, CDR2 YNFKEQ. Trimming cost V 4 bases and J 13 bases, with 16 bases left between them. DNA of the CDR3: TGTGCCAGCAGCCCTCGAACAGGCCCCGGACTGTTTTTT. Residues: CASSPRTGPGLFF.

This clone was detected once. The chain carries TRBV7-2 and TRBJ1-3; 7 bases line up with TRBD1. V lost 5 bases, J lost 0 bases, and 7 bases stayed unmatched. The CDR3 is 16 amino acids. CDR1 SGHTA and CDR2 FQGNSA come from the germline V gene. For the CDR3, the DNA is TGTGCCAGCAGCGCACTACCAGGGGGCTCTGGAAACACCATATATTTT. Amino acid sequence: CASSALPGGSGNTIYF.

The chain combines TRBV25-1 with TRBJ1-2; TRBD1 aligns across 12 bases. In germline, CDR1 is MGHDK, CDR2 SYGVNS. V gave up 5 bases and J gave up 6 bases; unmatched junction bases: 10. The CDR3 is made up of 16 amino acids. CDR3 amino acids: CASSRAGTGGMDGYTF. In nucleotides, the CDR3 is TGTGCCAGCAGTAGAGCCGGGACAGGGGGCATGGATGGCTACACCTTC.

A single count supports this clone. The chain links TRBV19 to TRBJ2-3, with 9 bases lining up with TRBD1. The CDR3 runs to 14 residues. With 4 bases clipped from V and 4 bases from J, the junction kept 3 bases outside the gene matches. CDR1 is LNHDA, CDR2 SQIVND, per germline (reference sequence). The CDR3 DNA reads TGTGCCAGTAGTAACAGGGGGCCCCCAGATACGCAGTATTTT. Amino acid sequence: CASSNRGPPDTQYF.

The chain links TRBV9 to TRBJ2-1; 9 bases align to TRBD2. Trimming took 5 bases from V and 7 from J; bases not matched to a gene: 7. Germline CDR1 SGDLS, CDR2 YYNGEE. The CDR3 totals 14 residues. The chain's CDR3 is CASSIAGDSNEQFF. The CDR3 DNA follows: TGTGCCAGCAGTATAGCGGGGGACTCGAATGAGCAGTTCTTC.

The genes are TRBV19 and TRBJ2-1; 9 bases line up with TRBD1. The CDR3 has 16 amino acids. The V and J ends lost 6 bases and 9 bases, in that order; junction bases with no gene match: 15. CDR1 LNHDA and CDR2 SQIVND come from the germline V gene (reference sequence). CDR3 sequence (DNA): TGTGCCAGTAGATCCCCCCCGGGGACAGGGAGACCTGAGCAGTTCTTC. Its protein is CASRSPPGTGRPEQFF.

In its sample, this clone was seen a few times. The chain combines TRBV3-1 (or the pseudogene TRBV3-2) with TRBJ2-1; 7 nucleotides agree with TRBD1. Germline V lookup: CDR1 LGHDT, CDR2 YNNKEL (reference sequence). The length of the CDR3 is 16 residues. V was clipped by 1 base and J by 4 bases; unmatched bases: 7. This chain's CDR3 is CASSQGYGTDYNEQFF. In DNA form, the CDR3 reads TGTGCCAGCAGCCAAGGTTACGGGACAGATTACAATGAGCAGTTCTTC.

The CDR3 DNA is TGTGCCAGCAGCCCCCAGGGGGGCAAATTGAACACTGAAGCTTTCTTT. Protein product: CASSPQGGKLNTEAFF. V and J are TRBV5-4 and TRBJ1-1; 7 bases match TRBD1. The CDR3 spans 16 residues. Germline CDR1 reads SGHNT; CDR2 reads YYREEE (reference sequence). Unmatched junction bases numbered 9, after V lost 4 bases and J lost 0 bases.

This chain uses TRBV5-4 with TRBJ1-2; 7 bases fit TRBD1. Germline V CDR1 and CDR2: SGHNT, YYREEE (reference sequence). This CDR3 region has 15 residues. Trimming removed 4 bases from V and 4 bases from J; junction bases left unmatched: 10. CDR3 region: CASSTKTGLVYGYTF. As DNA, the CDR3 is TGTGCCAGCAGCACCAAGACAGGGCTGGTCTATGGCTACACCTTC.

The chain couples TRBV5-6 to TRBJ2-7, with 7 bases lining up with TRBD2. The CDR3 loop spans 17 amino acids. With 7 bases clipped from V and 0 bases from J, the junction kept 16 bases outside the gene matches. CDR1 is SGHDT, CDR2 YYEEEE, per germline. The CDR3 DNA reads TGTGCCAGCGGATCAGTAGCGAGGCGGGAGTTCTCCTACGAGCAGTACTTC. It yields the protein CASGSVARREFSYEQYF.

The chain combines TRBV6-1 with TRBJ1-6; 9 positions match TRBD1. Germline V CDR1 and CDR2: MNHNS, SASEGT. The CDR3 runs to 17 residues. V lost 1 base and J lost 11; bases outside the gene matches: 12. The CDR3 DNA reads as TGTGCCAGCAGTGAAGATGGGACAGGGACGAGGATCACACCCCTCCACTTT. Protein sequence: CASSEDGTGTRITPLHF.

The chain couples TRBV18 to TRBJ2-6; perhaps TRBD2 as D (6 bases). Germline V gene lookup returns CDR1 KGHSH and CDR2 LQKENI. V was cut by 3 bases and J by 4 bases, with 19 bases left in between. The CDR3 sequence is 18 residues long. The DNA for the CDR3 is TGTGCCAGCTCACCCTCCCCGGGGACTCCTTCCGGGGCCAACGTCCTGACTTTC. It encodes CASSPSPGTPSGANVLTF.

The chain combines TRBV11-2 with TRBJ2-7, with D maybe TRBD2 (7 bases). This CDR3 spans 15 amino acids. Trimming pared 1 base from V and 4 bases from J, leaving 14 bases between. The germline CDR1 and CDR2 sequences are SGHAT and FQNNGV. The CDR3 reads CASSLGRGAGYEQYF. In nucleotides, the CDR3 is TGTGCCAGCAGCTTAGGCCGGGGGGCGGGTTACGAGCAGTACTTC. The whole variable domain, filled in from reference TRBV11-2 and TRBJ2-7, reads EAGVAQSPRYKIIEKRQSVAFWCNPISGHATLYWYQQILGQGPKLLIQFQNNGVVDDSQLPKDRFSAERLKGVDSTLKIQPAKLEDSAVYLCASSLGRGAGYEQYFGPGTRLTVT.

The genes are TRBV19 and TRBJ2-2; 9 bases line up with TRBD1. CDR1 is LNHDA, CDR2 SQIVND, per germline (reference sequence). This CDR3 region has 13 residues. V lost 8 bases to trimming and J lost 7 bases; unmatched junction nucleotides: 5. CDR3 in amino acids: CASGTGIGGELFF. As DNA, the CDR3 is TGTGCCAGTGGGACAGGGATTGGCGGGGAGCTGTTTTTT.